The 5 T cell receptor beta chains below all came from one sample that was sequenced in a study of T cells after yellow fever vaccination. TCRdb re-derived calls from the 5' RACE reads in MiXCR, one entry per CDR3 protein. The data contain around 340,000 distinct CDR3 sequences, 8.7% of them singletons. The sample in question was PBMCs, obtained on the day of the first yellow fever vaccination. The receptor source for this set is a man aged 18 to 29 who received the YFV17D yellow fever vaccine.

Ten or more counts support this clonotype. This chain connects TRBV7-8 to TRBJ2-1, with 11 nucleotides matching TRBD1. The CDR3 is 16 residues long. J lost 5 bases, V lost 2 bases, and 5 bases had no gene match. The germline CDR1 and CDR2 sequences are SGHVS and FQNEAQ. In DNA, the CDR3 is TGTGCCAGCAGCTTACAAGGGACAGGGGGTAACAATGAGCAGTTCTTC. Protein: CASSLQGTGGNNEQFF.

This clonotype has just a few counts. The chain has TRBV7-2 and TRBJ1-6; TRBD1 might be the D (5 bases). V was shortened by 5 bases and J by 6 bases, with 14 bases between the two germline ends. The CDR3 has 15 amino acids. Germline CDR1 reads SGHTA; CDR2 reads FQGNSA. The CDR3 DNA follows: TGTGCCAGCAGCCCGGTCAGACAGATTAATTCACCCCTCCACTTT. This translates into CASSPVRQINSPLHF.

This clonotype was seen ten or more times. The chain combines TRBV10-3 with TRBJ2-2, with 8 bases lining up with TRBD1. Germline V gives CDR1 ENHRY, CDR2 SYGVKD. V gave up 8 bases and J gave up 5 bases; unmatched junction bases: 7. The CDR3 extends over 14 amino acids. CDR3 protein: CAIQDRDVTGELFF. CDR3 DNA: TGTGCCATCCAGGACAGGGATGTGACCGGGGAGCTGTTTTTT.

The table lists this clonotype with a few counts. The chain carries TRBV5-4 and TRBJ2-2; 7 nucleotides agree with TRBD1. V gave up 4 bases and J gave up 4 bases; unmatched junction bases: 16. Germline-derived CDR1 and CDR2 are SGHNT and YYREEE (reference sequence). The CDR3 covers 18 residues. The CDR3 DNA is TGTGCCAGCAGCGCGAGGCTGGGACAGCGAGGAAGCACCGGGGAGCTGTTTTTT. Protein product: CASSARLGQRGSTGELFF. Together with reference TRBV5-4 and TRBJ2-2, the CDR3 gives the full variable domain: ETGVTQSPTHLIKTRGQQVTLRCSSQSGHNTVSWYQQALGQGPQFIFQYYREEENGRGNFPPRFSGLQFPNYSSELNVNALELDDSALYLCASSARLGQRGSTGELFFGEGSRLTVL.

CDR3 loop: CSARSPAGYYEQYF. DNA for the CDR3: TGCAGTGCTAGGAGCCCAGCGGGGTACTACGAGCAGTACTTC. The chain recombines TRBV20-1 with TRBJ2-7; 7 nucleotides match TRBD2. The germline gives CDR1 DFQATT, CDR2 SNEGSKA (reference sequence). This CDR3 has 14 amino acids. Trimming took 3 bases from V and 3 from J; bases not matched to a gene: 8.